This entry concerns a single T cell receptor beta chain. The sample is drawn from a study of blood T cells in healthy people across ages. Next came a second PCR, run for about 6 to 11 cycles, which used a sample-barcoded 5' primer along with a J-beta primer mix. Researchers report that a template-switch adaptor with 12 random nucleotides tagged each cDNA molecule. MiXCR, applied by TCRdb to the 5' RACE reads, yields one record per CDR3 protein. This sample carries roughly 1.9 million distinct CDR3 sequences, about 39% of them seen once, and the ten largest clones take roughly 23%. The specimen was blood. The clonotype was recovered from a human donor in good health.

CDR3: CSAGVPRTPRNEQFF. CDR3 sequence (DNA): TGCAGTGCTGGTGTCCCCAGGACACCCCGAAATGAGCAGTTCTTC. V and J are TRBV20-1 and TRBJ2-1; D possibly corresponds to TRBD1 (5 bases). Germline CDR1 reads DFQATT; CDR2 reads SNEGSKA (reference sequence). V gave up 5 bases and J gave up 7 bases, with 21 bases separating them. The CDR3 spans 15 residues.